Listed below are T cell receptor beta chains from one sample, sequenced in a study of PD-1 blockade in classical Hodgkin lymphoma. Sequencing was performed with immunoSEQ multiplex PCR; in TCRdb, only in-frame clones are kept and a portion is missing. The sample has tens of thousands of clones, around four fifths seen once. Sequences were derived from peripheral blood mononuclear cells (PBMCs), sampled before the fourth cycle of nivolumab. The receptor set was obtained from a human donor with classical Hodgkin lymphoma. Each CDR3 is given with its conserved first and last residue. D genes are given only for firm matches. Not all rows give a size; the values are once, few, many and, for expanded clones, a class.

clone_size j_call v_call d_call cdr3_aa cdr3_nt
many TRBJ2-7 TRBV28 TRBD1 CASTGTVQYEQYF TGTGCCAGTACAGGGACAGTTCAGTACGAGCAGTACTTC
- TRBJ2-3 TRBV5-1 TRBD1 CASSLARGPTDTQYF TGCGCCAGCAGCTTGGCCAGGGGGCCCACAGATACGCAGTATTTT
- TRBJ1-2 TRBV19 - CASSIESDTYVGYTF TGTGCCAGTAGTATAGAGTCGGACACCTATGTTGGCTACACCTTC
- TRBJ2-1 TRBV11-3 - CASSLGGSATYNEQFF TGTGCCAGCAGCTTAGGAGGTAGCGCGACATACAATGAGCAGTTCTTC
- TRBJ2-1 TRBV29-1 - CSASPGAYNEQFF TGCAGCGCTAGTCCAGGGGCTTACAATGAGCAGTTCTTC
- TRBJ2-2 TRBV10-3 TRBD1 CAISGRQGHLNTGELFF TGTGCCATCAGTGGGCGACAGGGGCATTTAAACACCGGGGAGCTGTTTTTT
- TRBJ1-1 TRBV6-5 - CASSYSNVGSNTEAFF TGTGCCAGCAGTTACTCTAACGTAGGGTCAAACACTGAAGCTTTCTTT
- TRBJ1-2 TRBV6-5 TRBD1 CASSYSTGRGYGGYTF TGTGCCAGCAGTTACTCGACAGGGAGGGGGTATGGTGGCTACACCTTC
- TRBJ1-5 TRBV13 - CASSLGGVHNQPQHF TGTGCCAGCAGCTTGGGGGGGGTCCATAATCAGCCCCAGCATTTT
- TRBJ2-5 TRBV7-6 - CASSLTYQETQYF TGTGCCAGCAGCTTAACCTACCAAGAGACCCAGTACTTC
few TRBJ2-5 TRBV7-6 - CASSFGPGETQYF TGTGCCAGCAGCTTTGGCCCCGGAGAGACCCAGTACTTC
once TRBJ1-1 TRBV7-9 - CASSPQAGGEKGTEAFF TGTGCCAGCAGCCCACAGGCCGGGGGGGAAAAGGGCACTGAAGCTTTCTTT